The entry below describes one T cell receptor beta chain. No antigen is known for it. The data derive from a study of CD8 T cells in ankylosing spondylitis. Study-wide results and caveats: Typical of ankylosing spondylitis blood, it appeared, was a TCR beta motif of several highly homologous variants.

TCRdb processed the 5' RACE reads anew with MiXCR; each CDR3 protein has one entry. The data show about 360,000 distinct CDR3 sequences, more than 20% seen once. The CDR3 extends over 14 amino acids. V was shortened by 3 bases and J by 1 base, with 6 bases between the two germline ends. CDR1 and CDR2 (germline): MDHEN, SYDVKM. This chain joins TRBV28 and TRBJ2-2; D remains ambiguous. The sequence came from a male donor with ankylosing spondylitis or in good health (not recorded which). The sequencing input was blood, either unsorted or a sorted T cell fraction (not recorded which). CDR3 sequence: CASSFDWNTGELFF. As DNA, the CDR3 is TGTGCCAGCAGTTTCGACTGGAACACCGGGGAGCTGTTTTTT.